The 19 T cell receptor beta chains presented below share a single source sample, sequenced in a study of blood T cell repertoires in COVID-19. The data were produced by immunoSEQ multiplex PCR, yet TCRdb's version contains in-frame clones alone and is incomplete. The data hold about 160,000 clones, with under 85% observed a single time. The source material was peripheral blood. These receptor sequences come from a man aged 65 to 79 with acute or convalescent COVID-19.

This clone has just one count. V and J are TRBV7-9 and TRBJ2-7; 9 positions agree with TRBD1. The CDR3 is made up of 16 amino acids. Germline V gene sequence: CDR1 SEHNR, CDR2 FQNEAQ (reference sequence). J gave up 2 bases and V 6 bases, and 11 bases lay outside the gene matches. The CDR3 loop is CASSHPGTGTPYEQYF. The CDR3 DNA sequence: TGTGCCAGCAGTCACCCCGGGACAGGGACCCCCTACGAGCAGTACTTC.

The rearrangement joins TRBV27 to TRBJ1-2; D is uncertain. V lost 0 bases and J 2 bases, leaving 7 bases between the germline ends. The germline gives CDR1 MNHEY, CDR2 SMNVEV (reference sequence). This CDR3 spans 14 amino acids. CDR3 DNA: TGTGCCAGCAGTTTATCGTTGGGCAACTATGGCTACACCTTC. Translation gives CASSLSLGNYGYTF.

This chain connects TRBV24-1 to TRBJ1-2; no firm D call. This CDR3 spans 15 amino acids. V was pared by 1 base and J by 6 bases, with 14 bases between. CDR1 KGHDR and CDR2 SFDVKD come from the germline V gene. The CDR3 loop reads CATSDFARGRDGYTF. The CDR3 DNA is TGTGCCACCAGTGATTTCGCGAGAGGGAGAGATGGCTACACCTTC.

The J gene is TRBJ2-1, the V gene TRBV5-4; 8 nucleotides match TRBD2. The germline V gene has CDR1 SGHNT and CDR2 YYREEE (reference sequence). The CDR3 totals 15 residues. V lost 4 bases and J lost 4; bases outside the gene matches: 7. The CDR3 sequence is CASSGSGIQYNEQFF. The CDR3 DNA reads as TGTGCCAGCAGCGGTAGCGGGATACAGTACAATGAGCAGTTCTTC. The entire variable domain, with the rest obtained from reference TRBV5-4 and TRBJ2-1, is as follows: ETGVTQSPTHLIKTRGQQVTLRCSSQSGHNTVSWYQQALGQGPQFIFQYYREEENGRGNFPPRFSGLQFPNYSSELNVNALELDDSALYLCASSGSGIQYNEQFFGPGTRLTVL.

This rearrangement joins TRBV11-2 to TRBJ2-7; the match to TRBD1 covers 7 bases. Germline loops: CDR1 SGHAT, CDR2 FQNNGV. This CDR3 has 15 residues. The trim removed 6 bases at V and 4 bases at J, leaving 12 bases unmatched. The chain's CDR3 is CASRRGATGSYEQYF. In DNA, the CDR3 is TGTGCCAGCAGAAGGGGCGCGACAGGGAGTTACGAGCAGTACTTC.

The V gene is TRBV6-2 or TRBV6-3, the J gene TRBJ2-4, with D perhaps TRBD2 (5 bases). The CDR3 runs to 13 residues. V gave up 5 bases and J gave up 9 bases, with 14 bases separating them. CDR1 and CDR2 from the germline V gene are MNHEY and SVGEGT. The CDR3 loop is CASSDWTRTIQYF. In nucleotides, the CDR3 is TGTGCCAGCAGTGATTGGACTCGCACCATTCAGTACTTC.

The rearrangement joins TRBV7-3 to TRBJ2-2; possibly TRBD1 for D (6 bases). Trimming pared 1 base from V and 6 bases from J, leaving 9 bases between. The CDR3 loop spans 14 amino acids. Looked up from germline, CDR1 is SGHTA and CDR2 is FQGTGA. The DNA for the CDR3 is TGTGCCAGCAGCTTAAGTCCAGGGGCCGGGGAGCTGTTTTTT. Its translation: CASSLSPGAGELFF.

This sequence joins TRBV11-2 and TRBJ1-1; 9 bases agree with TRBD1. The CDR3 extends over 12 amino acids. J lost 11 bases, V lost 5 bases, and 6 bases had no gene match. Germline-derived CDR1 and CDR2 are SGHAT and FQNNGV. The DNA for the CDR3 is TGTGCCAGCAGCATCGGACAGGGGTTGGCTTTCTTT. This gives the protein CASSIGQGLAFF.

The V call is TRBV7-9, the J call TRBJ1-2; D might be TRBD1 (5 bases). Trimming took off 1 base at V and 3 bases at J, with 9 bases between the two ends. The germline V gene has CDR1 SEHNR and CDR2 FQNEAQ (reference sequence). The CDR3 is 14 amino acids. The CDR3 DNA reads TGTGCCAGCAGCTTAGTGGCAGGGTACTATGGCTACACCTTC. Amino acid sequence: CASSLVAGYYGYTF.

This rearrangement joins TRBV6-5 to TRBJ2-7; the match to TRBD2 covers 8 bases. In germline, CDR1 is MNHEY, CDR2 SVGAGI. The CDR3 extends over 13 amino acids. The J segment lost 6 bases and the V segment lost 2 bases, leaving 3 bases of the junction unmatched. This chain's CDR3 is CASSYRSGTEQYF. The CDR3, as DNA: TGTGCCAGCAGTTACCGTAGCGGGACCGAGCAGTACTTC.

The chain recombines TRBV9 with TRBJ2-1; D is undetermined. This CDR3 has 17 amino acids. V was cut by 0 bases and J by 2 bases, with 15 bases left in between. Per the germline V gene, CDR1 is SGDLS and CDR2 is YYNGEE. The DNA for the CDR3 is TGTGCCAGCAGCGTAGGGAACTACCGAGAAGCCTACAATGAGCAGTTCTTC. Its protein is CASSVGNYREAYNEQFF.

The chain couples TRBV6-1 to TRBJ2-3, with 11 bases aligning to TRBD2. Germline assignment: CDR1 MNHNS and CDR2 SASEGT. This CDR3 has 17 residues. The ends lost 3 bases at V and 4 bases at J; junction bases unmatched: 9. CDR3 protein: CASSDAIAGGPPDTQYF. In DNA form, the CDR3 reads TGTGCCAGCAGTGACGCCATAGCGGGGGGGCCGCCAGATACGCAGTATTTT.

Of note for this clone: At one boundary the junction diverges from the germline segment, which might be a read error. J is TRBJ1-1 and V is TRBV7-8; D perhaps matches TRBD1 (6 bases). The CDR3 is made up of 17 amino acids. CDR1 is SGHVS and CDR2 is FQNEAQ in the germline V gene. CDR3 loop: CASISMGADSVKTEAFF. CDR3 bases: TGTGCCAGCATCTCCATGGGGGCAGATTCAGTGAAAACTGAAGCTTTCTTT. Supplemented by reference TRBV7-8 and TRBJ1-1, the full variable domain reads GAGVSQSPRYKVAKRGQDVALRCDPISGHVSLFWYQQALGQGPEFLTYFQNEAQLDKSGLPSDRFFAERPEGSVSTLKIQRTQQEDSAVYLCASISMGADSVKTEAFFGQGTRLTVV.

CDR3 amino acids: CASKTGGNTGELFF. In DNA form, the CDR3 reads TGTGCCAGCAAGACGGGAGGGAACACCGGGGAGCTGTTTTTT. The rearrangement links TRBV28 to TRBJ2-2, with 7 positions matching TRBD2. This CDR3 contains 14 residues. The V and J ends lost 7 bases and 1 base, in that order; junction bases with no gene match: 3. In germline, CDR1 is MDHEN, CDR2 SYDVKM. Filled out from reference TRBV28 and TRBJ2-2, the complete variable domain reads DVKVTQSSRYLVKRTGEKVFLECVQDMDHENMFWYRQDPGLGLRLIYFSYDVKMKEKGDIPEGYSVSREKKERFSLILESASTNQTSMYLCASKTGGNTGELFFGEGSRLTVL.

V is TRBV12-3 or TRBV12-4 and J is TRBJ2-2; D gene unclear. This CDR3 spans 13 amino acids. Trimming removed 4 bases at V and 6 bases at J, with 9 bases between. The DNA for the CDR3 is TGTGCCAGCAGTTGGCGGCTAGCCGGGGAGCTGTTTTTT. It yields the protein CASSWRLAGELFF.

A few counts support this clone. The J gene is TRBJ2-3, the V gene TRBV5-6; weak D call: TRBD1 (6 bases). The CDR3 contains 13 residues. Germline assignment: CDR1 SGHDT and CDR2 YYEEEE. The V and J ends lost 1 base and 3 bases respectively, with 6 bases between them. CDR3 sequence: CASSLQGTDTQYF. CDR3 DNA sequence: TGTGCCAGCAGCTTGCAGGGGACAGATACGCAGTATTTT.

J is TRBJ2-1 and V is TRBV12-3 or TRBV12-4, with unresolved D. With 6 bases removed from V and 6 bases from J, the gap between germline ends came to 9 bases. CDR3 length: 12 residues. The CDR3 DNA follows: TGTGCCAGCAGGTACTTCACCAATGAGCAGTTCTTC. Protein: CASRYFTNEQFF.

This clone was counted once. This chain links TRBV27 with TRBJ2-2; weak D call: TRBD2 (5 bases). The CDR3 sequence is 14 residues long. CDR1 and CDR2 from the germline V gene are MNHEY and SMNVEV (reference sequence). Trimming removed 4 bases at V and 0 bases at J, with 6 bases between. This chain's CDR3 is CASSSTTNTGELFF. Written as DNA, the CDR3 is TGTGCCAGCAGTTCGACTACGAACACCGGGGAGCTGTTTTTT.

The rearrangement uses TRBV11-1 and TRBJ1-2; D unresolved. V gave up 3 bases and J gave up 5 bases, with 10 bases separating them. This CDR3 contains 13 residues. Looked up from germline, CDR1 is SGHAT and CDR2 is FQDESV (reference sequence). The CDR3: CASSLSPEYGYTF. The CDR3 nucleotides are TGTGCCAGCAGCTTGTCCCCGGAGTATGGCTACACCTTC.